The rows below give T cell receptor beta chains drawn from one sample of a study of control samples from healthy donors and cancer patients. Profiled with immunoSEQ multiplex PCR; TCRdb holds only in-frame clones, not every one. The sample lists 90,000 to 150,000 clones, around nine tenths seen once, with 9% to 14% in the top ten. Sequencing was done on a sample of blood. The receptors stem from a man aged 30-40 years in good health. Each CDR3 is given with its conserved first and last residue. D genes are given only for firm matches.

TRBV5-4	-	CASSSVGGEYGYTF
TRBV6-6	-	CASTPERGSTEAFF
TRBV29-1	-	CSVGKGSNTEAFF
TRBV10-3	TRBD1	CAISESGQSQETQYF
TRBV10-1	-	CASSSSSTYEQYF
TRBV2	-	CASSVPGRVYGYTF
TRBV19	-	CASSIQGWNQPQHF
TRBV4-1	-	CASSQDLYQLNTEAFF
TRBV2	-	CASSHRVGNQPQHF
TRBV21-1	-	CASSSRGPVSTNEKLFF
TRBV19	-	CASKAGGSYNSPLHF
TRBV19	-	CASSIFGERRGPLHF
TRBV2	TRBD1	CASRSGTGNGYTF
TRBV3-1/TRBV3-2	-	CASSPDRFYGYTF
TRBV11-2	-	CASSRPRTAGNTIYF
TRBV7-2	-	CASSHTGNSNQPQHF
TRBV5-1	TRBD1	CASSRTGETSEQYF
TRBV5-1	-	CASSLAANSYNEQFF
TRBV27	TRBD1	CASSLNEVPGQGRPLHF
TRBV4-1	TRBD2	CASSQEWQGGDEQFF
TRBV21-1	-	CASEQGRGYTF
TRBV27	TRBD1	CASSPLDRSGEQFF
TRBV24-1	-	CATSDSREALYGYTF
TRBV10-2	-	CASMGGSGQDATNEKLFF
TRBV2	-	CASSGDWGSYEQYF
TRBV19	TRBD1	CASSTDRGITDTQYF
TRBV29-1	TRBD2	CSVETSGVVDTQYF
TRBV25-1	-	CASSPAGPAGGYTF
TRBV6-5	-	CASSYDRSDGYTF
TRBV2	-	CASSELGPLYGYTF
TRBV18	-	CASSYRDTDQPQHF
TRBV24-1	-	CATSEPVVGYTF
TRBV2	-	CASSEGPSAYGYTF
TRBV30	-	CAWTGYGGYTF
TRBV5-1	-	CASSLDRINTEAFF
TRBV19	-	CASSRGQQNEKLFF
TRBV5-5	-	CASSLETSGRGNTIYF
TRBV6-5	-	CASLRRGGTDTQYF
TRBV2	-	CASSVGGTQPQHF
TRBV2	-	CASSEIEAQGGNGYTF
TRBV7-9	-	CASTPTGRPEAFF
TRBV10-3	TRBD2	CAIMLGGGTDTQYF
TRBV7-2	-	CASSSSGNNQPQHF
TRBV27	-	CASIPVEGNTEAFF
TRBV7-9	TRBD1	CASSLVGGRGYGYTF
TRBV7-9	TRBD1	CASSKTGTVTEAFF
TRBV5-1	TRBD1	CASSSGTGDYGYTF
TRBV11-3	-	CASSTGGVSGNIQYF
TRBV27	-	CASRRRAGTSTDTQYF
TRBV2	-	CASSEVGADQYYGYTF
TRBV6-1	-	CASSASLGGGSNQPQHF
TRBV4-1	-	CASSQGRDGYTF
TRBV29-1	TRBD1	CSANRGNYGYTF
TRBV7-2	-	CASSLAGSFVEGYTF
TRBV28	-	CASGEGAANNEQFF
TRBV6-1	-	CASSEAPGGTYGYTF
TRBV7-8	-	CASSLGTDTQYF
TRBV5-6	-	CASSLASERSPPNEQFF
TRBV11-2	TRBD2	CASSLLAGVTSTDTQYF